This T cell receptor beta chain was sequenced for a study of response to subunit inactivated influenza vaccine. Whole-study findings and limits: Each seasonal influenza vaccination, the authors suggested, recruits few new T cells.

TCRdb itself ran the RT-PCR reads through MiXCR, one entry per CDR3 protein. The sample includes some 500,000 distinct CDR3 sequences, 10% to 15% of them seen just once. This clonotype was found a few times. Its matching antigen is unknown. J lost 4 bases, V lost 6 bases, and 9 bases had no gene match. The germline CDR1 and CDR2 sequences are MDHEN and SYDVKM. The CDR3 totals 15 residues. The V and J genes are TRBV28 and TRBJ2-1, with 7 bases that match TRBD1. The specimen was PBMCs from blood, collected 40 to 50 days after vaccination. This TCR was recovered from a man over 45 who received an inactivated influenza vaccine. The CDR3 loop reads CASSPPGTEYNEQFF. The CDR3 coding sequence is TGTGCCAGCAGCCCGCCCGGGACAGAATACAATGAGCAGTTCTTC.